This paragraph reports one T cell receptor (beta chain). Antigen specificity is unknown. CD8+ and CD4+ T cells from blood underwent TCR beta sequencing, which was carried out in a high-throughput format. Negative isolation was applied to CD8+ and CD4+ T cells, and FACS enrichment was applied to TEMRA cells. This entry comes from a study of CD8 T cells in Susac syndrome. Findings of the study overall: It was acknowledged in the study that the number of individuals who were included in its TCR sequencing and HLA analysis was relatively small.

With random hexamers, reverse transcription was performed on about 0.45 to 1 ug of RNA. TCR beta CDR3 was amplified by immunoSEQ multiplex PCR. This amplification extended across 54 Vbeta and 13 Jbeta segments. TCRdb processed the immunoSEQ multiplex PCR reads anew with MiXCR; each CDR3 protein has one entry. This table has 100,000 to 150,000 distinct CDR3 sequences, around 80% appearing once. Germline trimming cut 7 bases from V and 0 bases from J; bases unmatched to any gene: 3. There are 14 residues in the CDR3. Germline values: CDR1 SNHLY, CDR2 FYNNEI. The origin of this receptor is a human donor with multiple sclerosis. The source material was CD8+ T cells from PBMCs. This chain links TRBV2 with TRBJ2-1, with TRBD1 identical over 7 bases. The CDR3 here is CASKGGPSYNEQFF. The CDR3 DNA sequence: TGTGCCAGCAAAGGGGGCCCCTCCTACAATGAGCAGTTCTTC.